A selection of T cell receptor beta chains follows, all from one sample in a study of cytomegalovirus exposure and HLA in healthy donors. The assay was immunoSEQ multiplex PCR, and TCRdb's table has in-frame clones only and misses some. The table records some 170,000 clones, around nine tenths of them present only once. The sample taken for sequencing was PBMCs. These receptors were collected from a man between 18 and 35 years old in good health and CMV-seropositive. The CDR3 runs from the conserved cysteine through the conserved F or W.

J	V	CDR3
TRBJ1-2	TRBV6-1	CASSEARGGAEGYTF
TRBJ2-2	TRBV9	CASSGDRVDGELFF
TRBJ2-7	TRBV7-8	CASSLRHLTYEQYF
TRBJ1-5	TRBV7-8	CASSLVHRANQPQHF
TRBJ2-5	TRBV7-9	CASSLRTTGGQETQYF
TRBJ2-7	TRBV6-5	CASRVSGGNEQYF
TRBJ2-6	TRBV21-1	CASSKDPGQPSSGANVLTF
TRBJ1-3	TRBV15	CATSRDRAPSGNTIYF
TRBJ2-7	TRBV7-6	CASSLAKAGGTYEQYF
TRBJ1-6	TRBV30	CAWSSWRGYNSPLHF
TRBJ2-1	TRBV2	CASTPTSGQSSYNEQFF
TRBJ2-5	TRBV9	CASSPLGGEKETQYF
TRBJ2-3	TRBV5-6	CASSPITLDYTDTQYF
TRBJ2-7	TRBV5-6	CASSLGRRVGGTIYEQYF
TRBJ2-7	TRBV28	CASHRGGSYEQYF
TRBJ2-7	TRBV2	CASQAPSTYEQYF
TRBJ1-2	TRBV7-9	CASSPPDRHRDYGYTF
TRBJ1-5	TRBV7-9	CASSFGKGDQPQHF
TRBJ2-1	TRBV6-1	CASSEFTSSSYNEQFF
TRBJ2-3	TRBV27	CASSSYLGSFDTQYF
TRBJ2-3	TRBV30	CAGGLGGKDTQYF
TRBJ1-6	TRBV5-8	CASSLSVRRDSVTSPLHF
TRBJ2-7	TRBV11-1	CASSLQGEGYEQYF
TRBJ2-2	TRBV7-2	CASSLGTHAAGELFF
TRBJ2-7	TRBV4-2	CASSREGQGSSYEQYF
TRBJ2-7	TRBV4-1	CASSPGLAGASYEQYF
TRBJ2-5	TRBV5-6	CASSLQGEETQYF
TRBJ1-1	TRBV11-3	CASSLDGSRDTEAFF
TRBJ1-5	TRBV6-6	CASSTQAYQPQHF
TRBJ1-2	TRBV27	CASSQARDGYTF
TRBJ2-2	TRBV6-6	CASSAGRTGELFF
TRBJ2-3	TRBV4-3	CASSQLERDTQYF
TRBJ1-2	TRBV30	CAWTGVHNYGYTF
TRBJ2-7	TRBV29-1	CSARLAGDEQYF
TRBJ2-1	TRBV11-2	CASSWTSYNEQFF
TRBJ2-5	TRBV7-3	CASSLSGQFEETQYF
TRBJ1-2	TRBV4-3	CASSQDGRPEVYGYTF
TRBJ2-7	TRBV5-5	CASSLGLAGGPGYEQYF
TRBJ2-2	TRBV5-1	CASSWDRHTGELFF
TRBJ2-7	TRBV9	CASSPSGTGSYEQYF
TRBJ1-1	TRBV28	CASSLPTMNTEAFF
TRBJ2-7	TRBV7-8	CASSLEGGYQEQYF
TRBJ2-7	TRBV7-9	CASSLELAGPTDEQYF
TRBJ1-2	TRBV9	CASRGGQTGNYTF
TRBJ2-7	TRBV2	CASTGRERTVEQYF
TRBJ1-6	TRBV5-8	CASSTDPDRAGVSPLHF
TRBJ1-2	TRBV5-4	CASSLQKGRGGYTF
TRBJ2-1	TRBV4-3	CASSQAGTSGSRPGNEQFF
TRBJ1-1	TRBV9	CASSVGGVGTEAFF
TRBJ1-2	TRBV5-1	CASSNTGLHGYTF
TRBJ2-5	TRBV2	CASSKIWSGRGETQYF
TRBJ2-7	TRBV27	CASSRLGGSYEQYF
TRBJ2-5	TRBV18	CASSSWTVKETQYF
TRBJ2-7	TRBV7-8	CASSLVLGQSYEQYF